The next 12 T cell receptor beta chains were all read from a single sample in a study of regulatory T cells in long-lasting Graves disease. In building TCR beta libraries, iRepertoire HTBI primers were used together with Arm-PCR of CDR3 regions. TCRdb re-derived calls from the multiplex PCR reads in MiXCR, one entry per CDR3 protein. The table shows 500,000 or so distinct CDR3 sequences, with 15% to 20% occurring only once. The time point: newly diagnosed GD, antithyroid drugs for less than 3 months. From PBMCs, RNA was extracted and then used to make the TCR library. These data also featured in a second study, about T cells in Graves' hyperthyroidism and ophthalmopathy.

Sequencing was performed on peripheral blood mononuclear cells (PBMCs), taken at new diagnosis, from a patient treated with antithyroid drugs. The source of these receptors is a man between 40 and 49 years old with Graves disease.

This clonotype appeared many times. V usage is TRBV15 and J usage is TRBJ1-1, with TRBD1 as a possible D gene (6 bases). The germline gives CDR1 LNHNV, CDR2 YYDKDF (reference sequence). The CDR3 extends over 15 amino acids. Trimming left V 0 bases short and J 4 bases short, with 12 bases between. The CDR3 region has the DNA TGTGCCACCAGCAGAGATCGGGGGCAGTCCACTGAAGCTTTCTTT. Amino acids: CATSRDRGQSTEAFF.

This clonotype was recorded at least ten times. V usage is TRBV7-8 and J usage is TRBJ2-5; D might be TRBD1 or TRBD2, each matching 5 bases. Germline V gene lookup returns CDR1 SGHVS and CDR2 FQNEAQ. The V end was cut by 5 bases, the J end by 3 bases, with 13 bases between. The CDR3 is 14 amino acids. The CDR3: CASSLGMGEETQYF. The CDR3 nucleotides are TGTGCCAGCAGCCTGGGAATGGGGGAAGAGACCCAGTACTTC.

The V and J genes are TRBV5-1 and TRBJ2-2; 9 bases agree with TRBD2. The V and J ends lost 5 bases and 5 bases, in that order; junction bases with no gene match: 7. This CDR3 comprises 15 residues. In germline, CDR1 is SGHRS, CDR2 YFSETQ. For the CDR3, the DNA is TGCGCCAGCAGAAGACTAGCGGAAAATACCGGGGAGCTGTTTTTT. Translated: CASRRLAENTGELFF.

At least ten counts were recorded for this clonotype. This chain joins TRBV2 and TRBJ2-7, with 9 bases fitting TRBD1. The CDR3 runs 13 residues. Trimming removed 10 bases from V and 2 bases from J; junction bases left unmatched: 6. Germline CDR1 is SNHLY and CDR2 is FYNNEI. CDR3 coding DNA: TGTGCCACTATTCGACAGGGGGCCTACGAGCAGTACTTC. Encoded protein: CATIRQGAYEQYF.

This clonotype was counted ten times or more. The chain combines TRBV28 with TRBJ2-1, with 10 nucleotides matching TRBD2. This CDR3 is 16 amino acids long. Germline V gives CDR1 MDHEN, CDR2 SYDVKM. The V segment lost 5 bases and the J segment 8 bases; nucleotides outside the gene matches: 12. CDR3 DNA: TGTGCCAGCAGTGGTAAGCGGGAGGGCCTGATTCATGAGCAGTTCTTC. Translation gives CASSGKREGLIHEQFF.

This clonotype was counted ten times or more. The genes are TRBV30 and TRBJ2-5; TRBD1 aligns across 7 bases. The V gene end was trimmed by 4 bases and the J gene end by 4 bases; junction bases not matched to a gene: 0. This CDR3 is 11 amino acids long. Germline values: CDR1 GTSNPN, CDR2 SVGIG (reference sequence). CDR3 residues: CAWNRGETQYF. The CDR3, as DNA: TGTGCCTGGAACAGGGGAGAGACCCAGTACTTC.

Of note for this clonotype: One base away lies a much larger clone, so this may be a sequencing read error. The V and J genes are TRBV18 and TRBJ2-5, with 12 bases lining up with TRBD1. With V trimmed by 6 bases and J by 4 bases, 6 bases remained unmatched. There are 15 residues in the CDR3. Germline V gene data show CDR1 as KGHSH and CDR2 as LQKENI. In nucleotides, the CDR3 is TGTGCCAGCTCCCCCGGGACAGGGGGCGGAGAGACCCAGTACTTC. Translated, it gives CASSPGTGGGETQYF.

This clonotype has at least ten counts. The rearrangement joins TRBV29-1 to TRBJ2-3, with TRBD2 matching 15 bases. The CDR3 runs 14 residues. Germline lookup yields CDR1 SQVTM and CDR2 ANQGSEA. The trim removed 7 bases at V and 4 bases at J, leaving 3 bases unmatched. CDR3 coding DNA: TGCAGCGGTAGGACTAGCGGGAGGGCAGATACGCAGTATTTT. It translates to CSGRTSGRADTQYF.

Many counts were recorded for this clonotype. CDR3 DNA: TGTGCCAGCAGTTCCGGGTTCCCAACTGGGGAGCTGTTTTTT. This codes for CASSSGFPTGELFF. The chain combines TRBV6-5 with TRBJ2-2; the D is unclear. This CDR3 has 14 residues. V was cut by 4 bases and J by 8 bases, with 14 bases left in between. Looked up from germline, CDR1 is MNHEY and CDR2 is SVGAGI.

This clonotype was picked up many times. V is TRBV7-9 and J is TRBJ2-1; 11 nucleotides line up with TRBD2. The CDR3 contains 19 residues. The junction had 14 bases not matched to a gene; V was cut back by 7 bases and J by 0 bases. The V gene's germline CDR1 is SEHNR and CDR2 FQNEAQ (reference sequence). Written as DNA, the CDR3 is TGTGCCAGCACCATAGCCGGGACTAGCGGCCGGAGCTCCTACAATGAGCAGTTCTTC. Its translation: CASTIAGTSGRSSYNEQFF. Full variable domain (rest looked up from reference TRBV7-9 and TRBJ2-1): DTGVSQNPRHKITKRGQNVTFRCDPISEHNRLYWYRQTLGQGPEFLTYFQNEAQLEKSRLLSDRFSAERPKGSFSTLEIQRTEQGDSAMYLCASTIAGTSGRSSYNEQFFGPGTRLTVL.

In this sample, this clonotype turned up many times. V gene TRBV28 combines with J gene TRBJ2-5, with 9 nucleotides matching TRBD1. V lost 6 bases, J lost 4 bases, and 6 bases stayed unmatched. The CDR3 has 14 amino acids. The V gene's germline CDR1 is MDHEN and CDR2 SYDVKM. The CDR3 DNA reads TGTGCCAGCAGGATCACAGGGGGCGGAGAGACCCAGTACTTC. This sequence encodes CASRITGGGETQYF. The whole variable domain, filled in from reference TRBV28 and TRBJ2-5, reads DVKVTQSSRYLVKRTGEKVFLECVQDMDHENMFWYRQDPGLGLRLIYFSYDVKMKEKGDIPEGYSVSREKKERFSLILESASTNQTSMYLCASRITGGGETQYFGPGTRLLVL.

The chain uses TRBV15 and TRBJ2-7; the D is unclear. The V gene's germline CDR1 is LNHNV and CDR2 YYDKDF (reference sequence). CDR3 length: 13 residues. V was clipped by 0 bases and J by 6 bases, with 9 bases between them. The CDR3 bases are TGTGCCACCAGCAGAGATCTTGTGAGCGAGCAGTACTTC. The encoded protein is CATSRDLVSEQYF.